The rows below give T cell receptor beta chains drawn from one sample of a study of T cell responses to AZD1222 COVID-19 vaccine. The assay was immunoSEQ multiplex PCR, and TCRdb's table has in-frame clones only and misses some. The sample has some 150,000 clones; 82% are singletons. Sequencing used peripheral blood, obtained on day 0 of MenACWY control vaccination. These receptors were taken from an adult in good health. CDR3s include the opening cysteine and the closing phenylalanine or tryptophan. D genes are given only for firm matches. Not all rows give a size; the values are once, few, many and, for expanded clones, a class.

>.|TRBJ2-2|.|TRBV28
CASSLIARTGELFF
TGTGCCAGCAGTTTAATAGCACGGACCGGGGAGCTGTTTTTT
>.|TRBJ1-4|TRBD1|TRBV6-1
CASSETGRGEKLFF
TGTGCCAGCAGTGAGACAGGGAGAGGAGAAAAACTGTTTTTT
>.|TRBJ1-1|.|TRBV6-1
CASSDWGGRGEAFF
TGTGCCAGCAGTGATTGGGGAGGGAGAGGTGAAGCTTTCTTT
>.|TRBJ2-3|TRBD1|TRBV19
CASSIQGETQYF
TGTGCCAGTAGTATTCAGGGGGAGACGCAGTATTTT
>.|TRBJ2-1|TRBD2|TRBV15
CATSRSTSGGPYNEQFF
TGTGCCACCAGCAGGTCCACTAGCGGGGGGCCGTACAATGAGCAGTTCTTC
>few|TRBJ2-1|.|TRBV18
CASSPIFQTTGRNEQFF
TGTGCCAGCTCACCAATTTTCCAGACCACGGGGCGGAATGAGCAGTTCTTC
>.|TRBJ2-5|.|TRBV27
CASSLRTVGETQYF
TGTGCCAGCAGTTTAAGAACAGTGGGAGAGACCCAGTACTTC
>.|TRBJ1-1|.|TRBV4-1
CASSTSSGDTEAFF
TGCGCCAGCAGCACAAGCTCCGGAGACACTGAAGCTTTCTTT
>.|TRBJ2-2|.|TRBV5-7
CANYTGELFF
TGTGCCAACTACACCGGGGAGCTGTTTTTT
>.|TRBJ1-2|.|TRBV5-8
CASSPVAGYGYTF
TGTGCCAGCAGCCCGGTGGCAGGCTATGGCTACACCTTC
>.|TRBJ2-5|.|TRBV4-1
CASSQDWHPQETQYF
TGCGCCAGCAGCCAAGATTGGCATCCACAAGAGACCCAGTACTTC
>.|TRBJ1-2|.|TRBV19
CASHTANYGYTF
TGTGCCAGTCATACAGCGAACTATGGCTACACCTTC
>.|TRBJ1-2|TRBD1|TRBV4-1
CASSQDTNRRAGGDGYTF
TGCGCCAGCAGCCAAGACACGAATCGTAGGGCAGGGGGGGATGGCTACACCTTC
>.|TRBJ2-1|.|TRBV10-1
CASSGGTRYNEQFF
TGCGCCAGCAGTGGCGGGACACGCTACAATGAGCAGTTCTTC
>once|TRBJ2-7|.|TRBV5-1
CASSLTGLTYEQYF
TGCGCCAGCAGCTTGACAGGGTTAACCTACGAGCAGTACTTC
>.|TRBJ1-6|.|TRBV7-9
CASSPNNSPLHF
TGTGCCAGCAGCCCGAATAATTCACCCCTCCACTTT
>.|TRBJ2-5|TRBD2|TRBV4-1
CASSISGGAVETQYF
TGCGCCAGCAGCATTAGCGGGGGGGCCGTGGAGACCCAGTACTTC
>.|TRBJ2-5|.|TRBV10-2
CASSESNREETQYF
TGCGCCAGCAGTGAGTCGAACAGGGAAGAGACCCAGTACTTC
>.|TRBJ1-2|TRBD1|TRBV2
CASSDRVTSGYTF
TGTGCCAGCAGCGACAGGGTTACGAGTGGCTACACCTTC
>.|TRBJ2-4|.|TRBV7-9
CASSLVLVNIQYF
TGTGCCAGCAGCTTAGTGCTAGTGAACATTCAGTACTTC
>.|TRBJ1-2|TRBD1|TRBV28
CASSSGTGLIYGYTF
TGTGCCAGCAGTTCCGGGACAGGTCTGATCTATGGCTACACCTTC
>once|TRBJ1-4|.|TRBV9
CASSPQGEGEKLFF
TGTGCCAGCAGCCCTCAGGGCGAGGGTGAAAAACTGTTTTTT
>few|TRBJ2-5|TRBD1|TRBV5-5
CASSRPGQGETQYF
TGTGCCAGCAGTCGACCGGGACAGGGCGAGACCCAGTACTTC
>.|TRBJ1-6|TRBD1|TRBV5-1
CASSPGTGNNSPLHF
TGCGCCAGCAGCCCAGGGACAGGGAATAATTCACCCCTCCACTTT
>few|TRBJ2-1|.|TRBV7-2
CASSLATGLSYNEQFF
TGTGCCAGCAGCTTAGCAACGGGACTCTCCTACAATGAGCAGTTCTTC
>.|TRBJ1-1|.|TRBV30
CAWSYRNSVPEAFF
TGTGCCTGGAGCTACAGGAATTCGGTCCCTGAAGCTTTCTTT
>.|TRBJ1-1|.|TRBV5-6
CASSFTSVGAFF
TGTGCCAGCAGCTTTACCTCGGTGGGGGCTTTCTTT
>many|TRBJ1-5|.|TRBV7-9
CASSFAGREQSQHF
TGTGCCAGCAGCTTCGCGGGAAGGGAACAGTCCCAGCATTTT
>few|TRBJ2-7|TRBD2|TRBV11-2
CASLRGGTYEQYF
TGTGCCAGCTTGCGGGGGGGTACCTACGAGCAGTACTTC
>.|TRBJ1-3|.|TRBV29-1
CSVDWLSGNTIYF
TGCAGCGTTGACTGGCTCTCTGGAAACACCATATATTTT
>.|TRBJ1-4|.|TRBV18
CASSPQGHTNEKLFF
TGTGCCAGCTCACCCCAGGGACACACTAATGAAAAACTGTTTTTT
>.|TRBJ1-6|.|TRBV4-2
CASSQGGGLPSYNSPLHF
TGTGCCAGCAGCCAAGGGGGGGGACTCCCTTCCTATAATTCACCCCTCCACTTT
>.|TRBJ1-1|.|TRBV6-5
CASEGPTTEAFF
TGTGCCAGCGAAGGACCGACCACTGAAGCTTTCTTT
>.|TRBJ2-5|TRBD1|TRBV6-5
CASRDRGQETQYF
TGTGCCAGCAGAGACAGGGGGCAAGAGACCCAGTACTTC
>.|TRBJ2-1|TRBD2|TRBV7-7
CASSLGSGGSYNEQFF
TGTGCCAGCAGCTTAGGGAGCGGGGGGTCCTACAATGAGCAGTTCTTC
>.|TRBJ1-4|.|TRBV7-8
CASSIGVATNEKLFF
TGTGCCAGCAGCATAGGAGTAGCGACTAATGAAAAACTGTTTTTT
>.|TRBJ1-6|TRBD1|TRBV7-2
CASSGQGFGSPLHF
TGTGCCAGCAGCGGACAGGGTTTCGGATCACCCCTCCACTTT
>.|TRBJ2-7|TRBD2|TRBV7-3
CASSPSTSGAAEQYF
TGTGCCAGCAGCCCATCGACTAGCGGGGCCGCGGAGCAGTACTTC
>.|TRBJ1-4|.|TRBV18
CASSPAGKGEKLFF
TGTGCCAGCTCACCCGCAGGGAAGGGAGAAAAACTGTTTTTT
>.|TRBJ1-5|.|TRBV5-5
CASSLGHRNQPQHF
TGTGCCAGCAGCTTGGGTCACAGAAATCAGCCCCAGCATTTT
>.|TRBJ2-3|.|TRBV9
CASSVVGSLDTQYF
TGTGCCAGCAGCGTAGTCGGCTCTCTAGATACGCAGTATTTT
>.|TRBJ1-5|TRBD1|TRBV27
CASRRGQGNNQPQHF
TGTGCCAGCCGCCGTGGACAGGGGAACAATCAGCCCCAGCATTTT
>.|TRBJ1-1|.|TRBV18
CASSLRAQVREDTEAFF
TGTGCCAGCTCACTCAGGGCACAGGTTCGGGAGGACACTGAAGCTTTCTTT
>many|TRBJ1-2|TRBD1|TRBV2
CASSSGQGRYGYTF
TGTGCCAGCAGTAGTGGACAGGGACGATATGGCTACACCTTC
>.|TRBJ2-1|TRBD1|TRBV5-1
CASWTGTGSYNEQFF
TGCGCCAGCTGGACCGGGACAGGGTCCTACAATGAGCAGTTCTTC
>.|TRBJ2-1|.|TRBV19
CASSIERFSYNEQFF
TGTGCCAGTAGTATAGAGAGGTTCTCCTACAATGAGCAGTTCTTC
>.|TRBJ1-2|.|TRBV5-5
CASSLAGRLINYGYTF
TGTGCCAGCAGCTTGGCGGGACGGCTCATAAACTATGGCTACACCTTC
>once|TRBJ2-3|.|TRBV11-3
CASSSIWSDTQYF
TGTGCCAGCAGCTCTATCTGGTCGGATACGCAGTATTTT